The clone carrying this T cell receptor beta chain was counted ten times or more. These data belong to a study of blood T cells in healthy people across ages. It was with a sample-barcoded 5' primer and a J-beta primer mix that a second PCR of about 7 to 12 cycles was run. One entry per CDR3 protein, called by TCRdb with MiXCR from the 5' RACE reads. The table records around 580,000 distinct CDR3 sequences, roughly 48% of them present only once. V dropped 4 bases and J dropped 6; count of bases not matched to a gene: 8. This CDR3 region has 15 residues. In germline, CDR1 is MNHNY, CDR2 SVGAGI (reference sequence).

This clonotype was sampled from a man aged 80 or over in good health. The chain is built from TRBV6-6 and TRBJ2-4; TRBD1 aligns across 8 bases. Sequenced input: blood. CDR3 coding DNA: TGTGCCAGCAGTTCTCCTGACAGGGGCGGAAACATTCAGTACTTC. This sequence encodes CASSSPDRGGNIQYF.